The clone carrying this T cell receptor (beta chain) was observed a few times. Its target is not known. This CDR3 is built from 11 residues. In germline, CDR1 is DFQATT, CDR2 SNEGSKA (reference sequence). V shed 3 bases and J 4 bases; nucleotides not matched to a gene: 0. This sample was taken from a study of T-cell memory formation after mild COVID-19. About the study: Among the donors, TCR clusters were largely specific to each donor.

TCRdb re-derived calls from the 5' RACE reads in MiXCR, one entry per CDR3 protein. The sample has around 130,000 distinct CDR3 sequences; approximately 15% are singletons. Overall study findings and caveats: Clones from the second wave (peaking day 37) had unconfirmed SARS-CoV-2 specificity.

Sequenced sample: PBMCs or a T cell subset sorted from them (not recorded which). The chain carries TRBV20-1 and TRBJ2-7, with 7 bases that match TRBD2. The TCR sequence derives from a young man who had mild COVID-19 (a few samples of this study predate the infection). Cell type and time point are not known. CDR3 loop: CSARGGYEQYF. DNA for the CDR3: TGCAGTGCTAGGGGAGGGTACGAGCAGTACTTC.